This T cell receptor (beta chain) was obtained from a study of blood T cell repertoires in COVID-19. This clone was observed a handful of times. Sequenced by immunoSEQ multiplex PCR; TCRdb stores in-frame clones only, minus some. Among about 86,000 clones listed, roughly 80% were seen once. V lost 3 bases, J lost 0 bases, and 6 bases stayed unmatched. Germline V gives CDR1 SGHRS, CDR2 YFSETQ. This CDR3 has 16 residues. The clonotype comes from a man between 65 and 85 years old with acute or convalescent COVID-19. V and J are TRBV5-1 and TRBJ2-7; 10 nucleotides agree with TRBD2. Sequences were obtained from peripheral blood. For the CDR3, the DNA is TGCGCCAGCAGCTGGACCCTAGCGGGGGCCTCCTACGAGCAGTACTTC. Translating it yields CASSWTLAGASYEQYF.